The source of this TCR beta chain is a study of technical replicates of blood from a few donors. CDR3 size: 15 residues. After removal of 1 base from V and 2 bases from J, the junction contained 4 bases not matched to a gene. In germline, CDR1 is MNHEY, CDR2 SVGAGI. Only in-frame clones appear in the TCRdb table, and some are missing; sequencing was by immunoSEQ multiplex PCR. Of under 50,000 clones in the sample, around 96% were seen once. The sequencing input was T cells isolated from PBMCs. The rearrangement uses TRBV6-5 and TRBJ1-2, with 7 bases aligning to TRBD1. This sequence was found in a human donor in good health. The CDR3 loop is CASSYFPTGNYGYTF. CDR3 bases: TGTGCCAGCAGTTACTTCCCGACAGGGAACTATGGCTACACCTTC.